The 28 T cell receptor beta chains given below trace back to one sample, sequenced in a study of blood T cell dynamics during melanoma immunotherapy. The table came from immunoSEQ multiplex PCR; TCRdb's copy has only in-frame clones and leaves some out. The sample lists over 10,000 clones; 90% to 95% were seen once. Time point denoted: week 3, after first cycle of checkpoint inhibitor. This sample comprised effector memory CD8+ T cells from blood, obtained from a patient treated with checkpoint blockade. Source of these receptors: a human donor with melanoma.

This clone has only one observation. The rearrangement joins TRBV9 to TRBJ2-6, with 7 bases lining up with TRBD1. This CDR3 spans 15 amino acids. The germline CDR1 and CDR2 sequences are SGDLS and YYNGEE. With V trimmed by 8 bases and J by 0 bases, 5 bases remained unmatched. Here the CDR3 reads CASRDSLSGANVLTF. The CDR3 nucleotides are TGTGCCAGTCGGGACAGCCTCTCTGGGGCCAACGTCCTGACTTTC. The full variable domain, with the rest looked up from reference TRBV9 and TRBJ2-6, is DSGVTQTPKHLITATGQRVTLRCSPRSGDLSVYWYQQSLDQGLQFLIQYYNGEERAKGNILERFSAQQFPDLHSELNLSSLELGDSALYFCASRDSLSGANVLTFGAGSRLTVL.

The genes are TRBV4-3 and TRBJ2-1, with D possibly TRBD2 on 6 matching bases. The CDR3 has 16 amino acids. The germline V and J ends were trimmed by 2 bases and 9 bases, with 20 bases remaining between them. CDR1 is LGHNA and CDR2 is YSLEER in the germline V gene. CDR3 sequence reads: CASSQYGTPGLGEQFF. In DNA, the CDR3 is TGCGCCAGCAGCCAATACGGGACCCCGGGACTGGGTGAGCAGTTCTTC.

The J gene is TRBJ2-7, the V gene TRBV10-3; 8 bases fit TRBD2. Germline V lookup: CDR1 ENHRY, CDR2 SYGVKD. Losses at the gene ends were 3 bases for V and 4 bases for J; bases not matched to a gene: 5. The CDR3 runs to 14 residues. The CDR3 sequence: CAISESGSLYEQYF. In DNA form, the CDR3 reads TGTGCCATCAGTGAAAGCGGGAGTCTGTACGAGCAGTACTTC.

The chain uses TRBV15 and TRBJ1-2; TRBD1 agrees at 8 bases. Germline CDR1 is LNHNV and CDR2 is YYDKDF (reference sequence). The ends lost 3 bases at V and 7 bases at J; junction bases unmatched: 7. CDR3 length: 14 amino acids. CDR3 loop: CATSRWDRPGGYTF. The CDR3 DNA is TGTGCCACCAGCAGGTGGGACAGGCCCGGTGGCTACACCTTC. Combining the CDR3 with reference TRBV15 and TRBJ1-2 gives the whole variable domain DAMVIQNPRYQVTQFGKPVTLSCSQTLNHNVMYWYQQKSSQAPKLLFHYYDKDFNNEADTPDNFQSRRPNTSFCFLDIRSPGLGDTAMYLCATSRWDRPGGYTFGSGTRLTVV.

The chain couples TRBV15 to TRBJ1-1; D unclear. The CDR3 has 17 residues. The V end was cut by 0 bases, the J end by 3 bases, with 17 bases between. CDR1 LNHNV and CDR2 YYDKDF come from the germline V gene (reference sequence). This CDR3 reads CATSRDYWSGSDTEAFF. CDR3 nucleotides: TGTGCCACCAGCAGAGATTACTGGTCGGGGTCTGACACTGAAGCTTTCTTT.

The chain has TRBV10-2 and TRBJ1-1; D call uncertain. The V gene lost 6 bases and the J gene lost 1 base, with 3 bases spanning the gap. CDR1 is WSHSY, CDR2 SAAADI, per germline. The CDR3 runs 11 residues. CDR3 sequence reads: CASRQNTEAFF. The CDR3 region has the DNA TGCGCCAGCAGGCAGAACACTGAAGCTTTCTTT.

The CDR3 here is CASGHGGLHNEQFF. The CDR3 nucleotides are TGTGCCAGTGGACACGGGGGCCTGCACAATGAGCAGTTCTTC. The V and J genes are TRBV19 and TRBJ2-1; the D call may be TRBD1 or TRBD2 (6 bases each). The germline gives CDR1 LNHDA, CDR2 SQIVND (reference sequence). V was trimmed by 8 bases and J by 5 bases, leaving 16 bases between them. This CDR3 contains 14 residues.

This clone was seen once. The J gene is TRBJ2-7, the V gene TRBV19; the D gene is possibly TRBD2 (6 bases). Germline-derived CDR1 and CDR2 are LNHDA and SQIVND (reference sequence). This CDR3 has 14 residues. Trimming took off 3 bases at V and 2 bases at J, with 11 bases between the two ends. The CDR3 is CASSIGSGAYEQYF. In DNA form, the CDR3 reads TGTGCCAGTAGTATTGGGTCGGGAGCCTACGAGCAGTACTTC.

The DNA for the CDR3 is TGTGCCAGCAGCTTTGGTCGGGGCAATCAGCCCCAGCATTTT. This gives the protein CASSFGRGNQPQHF. The chain links TRBV13 to TRBJ1-5; D is unresolved. Germline V gives CDR1 PRHDT, CDR2 FYEKMQ (reference sequence). The V and J ends lost 3 bases and 2 bases respectively, with 8 bases between them. The CDR3 contains 14 residues.

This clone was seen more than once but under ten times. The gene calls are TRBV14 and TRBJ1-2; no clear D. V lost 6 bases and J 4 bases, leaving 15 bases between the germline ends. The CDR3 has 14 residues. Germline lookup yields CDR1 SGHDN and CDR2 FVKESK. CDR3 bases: TGTGCCAGCAGTCAAATGACGGCTGCCTATGGCTACACCTTC. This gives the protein CASSQMTAAYGYTF.

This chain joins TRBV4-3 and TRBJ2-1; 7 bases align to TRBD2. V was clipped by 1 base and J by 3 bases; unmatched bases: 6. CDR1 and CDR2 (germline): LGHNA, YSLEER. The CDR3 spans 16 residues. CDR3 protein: CASSQGFASGYNEQFF. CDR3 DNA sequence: TGCGCCAGCAGCCAAGGGTTCGCTAGCGGCTACAATGAGCAGTTCTTC.

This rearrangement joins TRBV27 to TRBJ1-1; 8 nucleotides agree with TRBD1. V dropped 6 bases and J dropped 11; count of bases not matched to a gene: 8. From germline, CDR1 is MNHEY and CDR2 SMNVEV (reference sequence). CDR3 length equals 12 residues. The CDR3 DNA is TGTGCCAGCAGCTCAGGGGGCGCGTACGCTTTCTTT. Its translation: CASSSGGAYAFF.

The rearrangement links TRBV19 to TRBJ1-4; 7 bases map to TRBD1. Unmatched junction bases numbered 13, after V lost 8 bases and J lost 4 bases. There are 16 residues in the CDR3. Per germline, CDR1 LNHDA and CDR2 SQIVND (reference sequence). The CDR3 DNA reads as TGTGCCAGTTCAGACAGGGCCGGTTCGGATAATGAAAAACTGTTTTTT. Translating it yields CASSDRAGSDNEKLFF. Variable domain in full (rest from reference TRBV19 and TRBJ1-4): DGGITQSPKYLFRKEGQNVTLSCEQNLNHDAMYWYRQDPGQGLRLIYYSQIVNDFQKGDIAEGYSVSREKKESFPLTVTSAQKNPTAFYLCASSDRAGSDNEKLFFGSGTQLSVL.

The CDR3 spells CASSLKQGNYGYTF. The CDR3 DNA follows: TGCGCCAGCAGCCTGAAACAGGGCAACTATGGCTACACCTTC. The V and J genes are TRBV4-1 and TRBJ1-2, with TRBD1 as a possible D gene (6 bases). With 4 bases removed from V and 2 bases from J, the gap between germline ends came to 11 bases. From germline, CDR1 is MGHRA and CDR2 YSYEKL. The CDR3 length is 14 residues.

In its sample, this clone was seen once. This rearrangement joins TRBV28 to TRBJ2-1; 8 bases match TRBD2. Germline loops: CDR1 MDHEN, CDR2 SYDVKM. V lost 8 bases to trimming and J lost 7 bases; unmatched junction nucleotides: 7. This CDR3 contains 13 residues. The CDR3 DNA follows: TGTGCCAGCCTGGGACTAGGGGAAAATGAGCAGTTCTTC. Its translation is CASLGLGENEQFF.

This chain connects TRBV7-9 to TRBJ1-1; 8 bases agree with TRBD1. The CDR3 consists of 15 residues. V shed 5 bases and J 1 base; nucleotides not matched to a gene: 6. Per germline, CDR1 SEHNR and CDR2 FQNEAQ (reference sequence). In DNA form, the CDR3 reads TGTGCCAGCAGCCCACTGGACAGGGCGAACACTGAAGCTTTCTTT. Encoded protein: CASSPLDRANTEAFF.

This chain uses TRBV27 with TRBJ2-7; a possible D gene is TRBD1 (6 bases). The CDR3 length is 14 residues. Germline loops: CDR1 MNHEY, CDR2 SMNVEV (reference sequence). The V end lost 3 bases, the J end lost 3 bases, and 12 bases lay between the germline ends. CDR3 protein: CASSFGQKDYEQYF. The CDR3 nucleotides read TGTGCCAGCAGTTTCGGACAGAAAGACTACGAGCAGTACTTC.

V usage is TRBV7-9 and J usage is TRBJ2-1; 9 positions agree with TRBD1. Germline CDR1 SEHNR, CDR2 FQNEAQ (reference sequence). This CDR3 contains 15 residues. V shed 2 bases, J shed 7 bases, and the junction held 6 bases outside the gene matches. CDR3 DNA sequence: TGTGCCAGCAGCTTAACAGGGGGCAAGGGTAATGAGCAGTTCTTC. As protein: CASSLTGGKGNEQFF.

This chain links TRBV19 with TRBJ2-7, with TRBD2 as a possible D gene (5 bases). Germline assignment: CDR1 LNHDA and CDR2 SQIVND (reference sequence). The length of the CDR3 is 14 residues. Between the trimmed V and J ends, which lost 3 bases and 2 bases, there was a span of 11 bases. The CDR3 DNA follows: TGTGCCAGTAGTATCGAGGGTAGCGCCTACGAGCAGTACTTC. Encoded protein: CASSIEGSAYEQYF.

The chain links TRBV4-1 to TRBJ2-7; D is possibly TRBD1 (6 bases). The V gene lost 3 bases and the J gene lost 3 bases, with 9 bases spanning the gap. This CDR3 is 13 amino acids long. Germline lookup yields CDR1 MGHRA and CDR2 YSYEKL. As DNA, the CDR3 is TGCGCCAGCAGCCAGGAACAGGGCTACGAGCAGTACTTC. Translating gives CASSQEQGYEQYF.

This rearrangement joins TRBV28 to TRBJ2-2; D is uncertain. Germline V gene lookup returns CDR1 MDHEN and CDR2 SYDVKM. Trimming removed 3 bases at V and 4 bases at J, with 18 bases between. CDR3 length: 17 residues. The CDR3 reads CASSLKQARSLTGELFF. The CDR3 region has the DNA TGTGCCAGCAGTTTGAAACAAGCTCGATCACTCACCGGGGAGCTGTTTTTT.

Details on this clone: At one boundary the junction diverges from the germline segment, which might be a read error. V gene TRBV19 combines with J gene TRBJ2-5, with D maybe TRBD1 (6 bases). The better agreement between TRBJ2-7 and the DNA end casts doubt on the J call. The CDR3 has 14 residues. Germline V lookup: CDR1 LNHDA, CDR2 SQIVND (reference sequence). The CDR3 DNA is TGTGCCAGTAGGATAGGGGGAACATCCTACGAGCAGTACTTC. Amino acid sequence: CASRIGGTSYEQYF.

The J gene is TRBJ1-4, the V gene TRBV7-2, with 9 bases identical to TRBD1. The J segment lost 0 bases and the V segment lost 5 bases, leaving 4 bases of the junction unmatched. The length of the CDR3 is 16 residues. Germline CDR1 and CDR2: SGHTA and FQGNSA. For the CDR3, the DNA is TGTGCCAGCAGCCGAACAGGGGGCGCAACTAATGAAAAACTGTTTTTT. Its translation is CASSRTGGATNEKLFF. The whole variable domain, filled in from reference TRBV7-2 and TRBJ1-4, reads GAGVSQSPSNKVTEKGKDVELRCDPISGHTALYWYRQSLGQGLEFLIYFQGNSAPDKSGLPSDRFSAERTGGSVSTLTIQRTQQEDSAVYLCASSRTGGATNEKLFFGSGTQLSVL.

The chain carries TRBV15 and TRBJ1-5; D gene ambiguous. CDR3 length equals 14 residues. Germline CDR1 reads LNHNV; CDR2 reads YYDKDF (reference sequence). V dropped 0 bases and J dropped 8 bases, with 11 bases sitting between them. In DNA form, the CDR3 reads TGTGCCACCAGCAGAGATAATGTAAGGGAGCCCCAGCATTTT. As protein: CATSRDNVREPQHF. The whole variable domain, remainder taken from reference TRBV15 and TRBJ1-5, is DAMVIQNPRYQVTQFGKPVTLSCSQTLNHNVMYWYQQKSSQAPKLLFHYYDKDFNNEADTPDNFQSRRPNTSFCFLDIRSPGLGDTAMYLCATSRDNVREPQHFGDGTRLSIL.

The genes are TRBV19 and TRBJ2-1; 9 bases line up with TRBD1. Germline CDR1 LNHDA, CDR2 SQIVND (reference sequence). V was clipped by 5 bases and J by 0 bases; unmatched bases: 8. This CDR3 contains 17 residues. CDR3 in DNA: TGTGCCAGTAGTCCCTTGGGACAGGGCGCCTCCTACAATGAGCAGTTCTTC. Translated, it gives CASSPLGQGASYNEQFF.

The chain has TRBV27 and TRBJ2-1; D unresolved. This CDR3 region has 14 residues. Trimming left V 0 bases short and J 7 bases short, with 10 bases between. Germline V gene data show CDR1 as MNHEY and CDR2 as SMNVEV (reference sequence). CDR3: CASSLSGVGNEQFF. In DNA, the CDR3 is TGTGCCAGCAGTTTATCTGGGGTCGGGAATGAGCAGTTCTTC.

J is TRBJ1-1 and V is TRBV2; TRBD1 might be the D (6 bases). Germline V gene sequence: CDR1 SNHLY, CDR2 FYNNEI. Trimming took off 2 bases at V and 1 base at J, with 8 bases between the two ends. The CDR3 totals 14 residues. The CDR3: CASSELGQNTEAFF. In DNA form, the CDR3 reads TGTGCCAGCAGTGAACTGGGACAGAACACTGAAGCTTTCTTT.

For the CDR3, the DNA is TGTGCCAGCAGCCAGCAGGCTAAGGCCGAGCAGTACTTC. It encodes CASSQQAKAEQYF. V gene TRBV7-9 combines with J gene TRBJ2-5; D is unresolved. The J call may be faulty, since TRBJ2-7 better matches the DNA end. Germline V gene sequence: CDR1 SEHNR, CDR2 FQNEAQ (reference sequence). This CDR3 has 13 amino acids.